These T cell receptor beta chains were read from a single sample in a study of cytomegalovirus exposure and HLA in healthy donors. Profiled with immunoSEQ multiplex PCR; TCRdb holds only in-frame clones, not every one. The sample consists of approximately 140,000 clones, 80% to 90% of them appearing once. Material for sequencing was PBMCs. Every receptor here comes from a man aged 45-65 years in good health and CMV-seronegative. Each CDR3 is given with its conserved first and last residue. D genes are given only for firm matches. Not every row has a clone size; where given, it reads once, few, many or a size class.

v_gene: TRBV27
j_gene: TRBJ2-7
d_gene: .
abundance: .
CDR3nt: TGTGCCAGCAGCTCGTTCTACAGCTCCTACGAGCAGTACTTC
CDR3aa: CASSSFYSSYEQYF

v_gene: TRBV5-1
j_gene: TRBJ2-5
d_gene: .
abundance: .
CDR3nt: TGCGCCAGCAGTACAGGTCGGGAGACCCAGTACTTC
CDR3aa: CASSTGRETQYF

v_gene: TRBV15
j_gene: TRBJ1-2
d_gene: TRBD1
abundance: .
CDR3nt: TGTGCCACCAGCAGACGGAGGGGACAGGGAATCGGCTACACCTTC
CDR3aa: CATSRRRGQGIGYTF

v_gene: TRBV30
j_gene: TRBJ1-2
d_gene: TRBD1
abundance: .
CDR3nt: TGTGCCTGGAGCAGTCCCGGGACAGCTTTTTTGCCTAACTATGGCTACACCTTC
CDR3aa: CAWSSPGTAFLPNYGYTF

v_gene: TRBV10-3
j_gene: TRBJ1-1
d_gene: .
abundance: .
CDR3nt: TGTGCCATCAGTGAGTCGATCCAGGCGCGGGGGGGCACTGAAGCTTTCTTT
CDR3aa: CAISESIQARGGTEAFF

v_gene: TRBV7-9
j_gene: TRBJ1-1
d_gene: .
abundance: .
CDR3nt: TGTGCCGGCAGCCCGGCGGGCGCCACTGAAGCTTTCTTT
CDR3aa: CAGSPAGATEAFF

v_gene: TRBV29-1
j_gene: TRBJ1-2
d_gene: TRBD1
abundance: .
CDR3nt: TGCAGCGCCGGACAGGGGGTCTATGGCTACACCTTC
CDR3aa: CSAGQGVYGYTF

v_gene: TRBV13
j_gene: TRBJ2-3
d_gene: TRBD2
abundance: .
CDR3nt: TGTGCCAGCAGCTCGACTCAGCGGGGGGGAAGCACAGATACGCAGTATTTT
CDR3aa: CASSSTQRGGSTDTQYF

v_gene: TRBV5-6
j_gene: TRBJ2-5
d_gene: TRBD1
abundance: .
CDR3nt: TGTGCCAGCAGCACCGGACAGGGGCCCGCGAAGTACTTC
CDR3aa: CASSTGQGPAKYF

v_gene: TRBV5-1
j_gene: TRBJ1-4
d_gene: TRBD1
abundance: .
CDR3nt: TGCGCCAGCAGTCGCCCAACCGGGACAGGGGCAACTAATGAAAAACTGTTTTTT
CDR3aa: CASSRPTGTGATNEKLFF

v_gene: TRBV5-1
j_gene: TRBJ2-1
d_gene: TRBD2
abundance: .
CDR3nt: TGCGCCAGCAGCTTAAGACTAGCGGGGGGGAATGAGCAGTTCTTC
CDR3aa: CASSLRLAGGNEQFF

v_gene: TRBV5-4
j_gene: TRBJ2-5
d_gene: TRBD2
abundance: .
CDR3nt: TGTGCCAGCAGCTTGTGGCTAGCGGGGGGCGGGTCGATAGAGACCCAGTACTTC
CDR3aa: CASSLWLAGGGSIETQYF

v_gene: TRBV7-2
j_gene: TRBJ2-7
d_gene: .
abundance: .
CDR3nt: TGTGCCAGCAGCTACGGGCCCGGGGACGAGCAGTACTTC
CDR3aa: CASSYGPGDEQYF

v_gene: TRBV29-1
j_gene: TRBJ1-2
d_gene: TRBD1
abundance: .
CDR3nt: TGCAGCGTTGAAGTCCAATCTATAACCGGGACAGCTGACTTC
CDR3aa: CSVEVQSITGTADF

v_gene: TRBV5-1
j_gene: TRBJ2-1
d_gene: .
abundance: .
CDR3nt: TGCGCCAGCAGCTTACTCTTCAATGAGCAGTTCTTC
CDR3aa: CASSLLFNEQFF

v_gene: TRBV5-6
j_gene: TRBJ1-2
d_gene: .
abundance: few
CDR3nt: TGTGCCAGCAGCCCCCGGTGGGACTCGGGCTACACCTTC
CDR3aa: CASSPRWDSGYTF

v_gene: TRBV29-1
j_gene: TRBJ2-1
d_gene: TRBD2
abundance: .
CDR3nt: TGCAGCGTGGTGGGACTAGCGGGGGGGGATTACAATGAGCAGTTCTTC
CDR3aa: CSVVGLAGGDYNEQFF

v_gene: TRBV4-1
j_gene: TRBJ1-1
d_gene: TRBD1
abundance: .
CDR3nt: TGCGCCAGCAGCCAAGCCCTGACAGGGGGTGTCGGAAGCACTGAAGCTTTCTTT
CDR3aa: CASSQALTGGVGSTEAFF

v_gene: TRBV5-4
j_gene: TRBJ1-2
d_gene: .
abundance: .
CDR3nt: TGTGCCAGCAGCTCCTCCGGGTCTACCAATTATGGCTACACCTTC
CDR3aa: CASSSSGSTNYGYTF

v_gene: TRBV30
j_gene: TRBJ1-4
d_gene: TRBD1
abundance: .
CDR3nt: TGTGCCTGGAGTGACAGGGGTGGAGAAAAACTGTTTTTT
CDR3aa: CAWSDRGGEKLFF

v_gene: TRBV9
j_gene: TRBJ1-1
d_gene: .
abundance: .
CDR3nt: TGTGCCAGCAGCGTAGGACAGCTGAACACTGAAGCTTTCTTT
CDR3aa: CASSVGQLNTEAFF

v_gene: TRBV18
j_gene: TRBJ1-5
d_gene: .
abundance: .
CDR3nt: TGTGCCAGCTCACCTAGGGACTTGGGCAATCAGCCCCAGCATTTT
CDR3aa: CASSPRDLGNQPQHF

v_gene: TRBV14
j_gene: TRBJ2-7
d_gene: .
abundance: .
CDR3nt: TGTGCCAGCAGCCTGGCGGGCTACGAGCAGTACTTC
CDR3aa: CASSLAGYEQYF

v_gene: TRBV15
j_gene: TRBJ2-1
d_gene: TRBD1
abundance: .
CDR3nt: TGTGCCACCAGCGCACGGTTCCGGACAGGGGAGGGTGAGCAGTTCTTC
CDR3aa: CATSARFRTGEGEQFF

v_gene: TRBV30
j_gene: TRBJ2-7
d_gene: .
abundance: .
CDR3nt: TGTGCCTGGAGTGTCGGGGGGCCCTCCTACGAGCAGTACTTC
CDR3aa: CAWSVGGPSYEQYF

v_gene: TRBV5-1
j_gene: TRBJ1-4
d_gene: TRBD1
abundance: .
CDR3nt: TGCGCCAGCAGCCTGTCAGGGGGCGCAACTAATGAAAAACTGTTTTTT
CDR3aa: CASSLSGGATNEKLFF

v_gene: TRBV27
j_gene: TRBJ1-2
d_gene: TRBD1
abundance: .
CDR3nt: TGTGCCAGCAGTTTAGCCTACAGGGGGCGGGGGTATGGCTACACCTTC
CDR3aa: CASSLAYRGRGYGYTF

v_gene: TRBV30
j_gene: TRBJ2-1
d_gene: .
abundance: .
CDR3nt: TGTGCCTGGAGTGTAGGGGGTCATGAGCAGTTCTTC
CDR3aa: CAWSVGGHEQFF

v_gene: TRBV4-2
j_gene: TRBJ2-5
d_gene: .
abundance: .
CDR3nt: TGTGCCAGCAGCCAAGCTACGGGGGGCGCGACGGGGACCCAGTACTTC
CDR3aa: CASSQATGGATGTQYF

v_gene: TRBV5-5
j_gene: TRBJ1-6
d_gene: .
abundance: .
CDR3nt: TGTGCCAGCAGCTTTGCTCAGGGGCGCATCTATAATTCACCCCTCCACTTT
CDR3aa: CASSFAQGRIYNSPLHF

v_gene: TRBV2
j_gene: TRBJ2-2
d_gene: .
abundance: .
CDR3nt: TGTGCCAGCAGCCACCCCGACGGGGCGAACACCGGGGAGCTGTTTTTT
CDR3aa: CASSHPDGANTGELFF

v_gene: TRBV10-3
j_gene: TRBJ1-5
d_gene: .
abundance: few
CDR3nt: TGTGCCATCGGCACAGCCTCTAGCAATCAGCCCCAGCATTTT
CDR3aa: CAIGTASSNQPQHF

v_gene: TRBV4-1
j_gene: TRBJ2-5
d_gene: .
abundance: .
CDR3nt: TGCGCCAGCAGCCAAGATCAGGGCAGGAGAGAGACCCAGTACTTC
CDR3aa: CASSQDQGRRETQYF

v_gene: TRBV7-9
j_gene: TRBJ2-5
d_gene: TRBD2
abundance: .
CDR3nt: TGTGCCAGCAGCCCTCTTCTCATAGCGGGGAAAGAGACCCAGTACTTC
CDR3aa: CASSPLLIAGKETQYF

v_gene: TRBV6-6
j_gene: TRBJ2-1
d_gene: .
abundance: once
CDR3nt: TGTGCCAGCATGAGGGTGGGCCGAACCGGTGAGCAGTTCTTC
CDR3aa: CASMRVGRTGEQFF

v_gene: TRBV13
j_gene: TRBJ1-2
d_gene: .
abundance: .
CDR3nt: .
CDR3aa: CASSSSGGGYTF

v_gene: TRBV30
j_gene: TRBJ1-1
d_gene: .
abundance: few
CDR3nt: TGTGCCTGCAGACCCGGACAGTCCTTT
CDR3aa: CACRPGQSF

v_gene: TRBV5-1
j_gene: TRBJ2-1
d_gene: TRBD2
abundance: .
CDR3nt: TGCGCCAGCAGCTTGAGCGGGGGTCAGTACAATGAGCAGTTCTTC
CDR3aa: CASSLSGGQYNEQFF

v_gene: TRBV5-1
j_gene: TRBJ1-3
d_gene: .
abundance: .
CDR3nt: TGCGCCAGCAGCTTAGCAGGGGTTGGAAACACCATATATTTT
CDR3aa: CASSLAGVGNTIYF

v_gene: TRBV4-2
j_gene: TRBJ1-4
d_gene: .
abundance: .
CDR3nt: TGTGCCAGCAGCCAAGATTTGCGGGGCGGGAATGAAAAACTGTTTTTT
CDR3aa: CASSQDLRGGNEKLFF

v_gene: TRBV7-3
j_gene: TRBJ1-1
d_gene: .
abundance: once
CDR3nt: TGTGCCAGCAGCTTAGAGTTATCTACTGAAGCTTTCTTT
CDR3aa: CASSLELSTEAFF